This TCR beta chain originates from a study of human T cells and chemical hapten exposure. This clonotype was picked up a small number of times. Germline V CDR1 and CDR2: SNHLY, FYNNEI. The CDR3 totals 15 residues. Trimming pared 4 bases from V and 4 bases from J, leaving 11 bases between. Each CDR3 protein is one row after TCRdb ran MiXCR on the RACE reads. The data show about 77,000 distinct CDR3 sequences, with 14% seen just once and 4.6% held by the top ten. Time point meaning: pre-sensitization, week 0. Treatment denoted: therapeutic diphenylcyclopropenone sensitization with weekly scalp DPC. This rearrangement joins TRBV2 to TRBJ1-6; D is perhaps TRBD1 (6 bases). The source is a woman in her 50s with alopecia areata. Some clones in this sample may be carry-over from other donors' samples. The specimen was whole blood, collected in connection with sensitization to the hapten diphenylcyclopropenone (DPC). CDR3 sequence: CASSGRTDYNSPLHF. As DNA, the CDR3 is TGTGCCAGCAGTGGTAGGACAGATTATAATTCACCCCTCCACTTT.